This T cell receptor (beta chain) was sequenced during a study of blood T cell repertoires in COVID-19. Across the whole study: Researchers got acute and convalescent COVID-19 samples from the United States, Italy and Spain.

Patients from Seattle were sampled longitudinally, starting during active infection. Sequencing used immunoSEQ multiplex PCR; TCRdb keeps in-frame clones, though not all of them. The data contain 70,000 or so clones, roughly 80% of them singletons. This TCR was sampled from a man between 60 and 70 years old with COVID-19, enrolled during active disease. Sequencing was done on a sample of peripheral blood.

The CDR3 sequence: CATSDTEGVETDTQYF. The DNA for the CDR3 is TGTGCCACCAGTGATACGGAGGGAGTCGAGACAGATACGCAGTATTTT. V gene TRBV24-1 combines with J gene TRBJ2-3; TRBD2 is a possible D gene (6 bases). Looked up from germline, CDR1 is KGHDR and CDR2 is SFDVKD. V dropped 3 bases and J dropped 3 bases, with 15 bases sitting between them. The CDR3 runs to 16 residues.